This T cell receptor (beta chain) originates from a study of CD8+CD57+ T cells in acquired aplastic anemia. For the study at large: Each DNA sample taken from sorted CD4+ and CD8+ cells came to approximately 3 ug on average. Healthy donors had, on average, approximately 9.9 million reads for their CD4+ cells.

TCR beta VDJ combinations and CDR3 sequences were profiled from genomic DNA. TCRdb ran MiXCR on the reads and lists one entry per CDR3 protein. The table records roughly 180,000 distinct CDR3 sequences, approximately 45% of them present only once. This clonotype was detected a few times. This clonotype originated in a human donor in good health. The sequenced material came from sorted CD4+, CD8+, or CD8+CD57+ T cells (not recorded which) from PBMCs.

CDR3 sequence (DNA): TGTGCCAGCAGTTACGGCGGCCGACGGGGGGCATCAGATACGCAGTATTTT. This translates into CASSYGGRRGASDTQYF. The gene calls are TRBV6-2 or TRBV6-3 and TRBJ2-3; D might be TRBD2 (7 bases). Trimming left V 2 bases short and J 4 bases short, with 19 bases between. Germline CDR1 MNHEY, CDR2 SVGEGT. This CDR3 has 17 residues.